This T cell receptor (beta chain) comes out of a study of blood T cells in healthy people across ages (dated by TCRdb to the mid-2010s). The study in broad terms: In model experiments, roughly one uniquely barcoded TCR beta cDNA molecule per two T cells was captured by template switching. Age-related changes in TCR beta repertoire diversity were measured in the study by deep sequencing normalized with unique cDNA molecular identifiers. The donors were split into four age groups: young (average 16 years), middle-aged (roughly 39), aged (more than 60) and long-lived (approximately 80). To avoid experimental bias, donors of different ages were randomly spread across the sequencing lanes. Two additional independent replicas of 1 million unique cDNA reads from the same blood draw were analyzed for two donors (one aged 18 to 30 and one aged 80 or older).

What the study reported, not specific to this receptor: Observed TCR beta diversity per million T cells fell roughly linearly with age, and a significant reduction was already apparent by age around 40. Compared with the aged group, the long-lived group had more naive CD4+ T cells, fewer expanded clones and increased TCR diversity, a pattern suggesting age selection. Estimates of total diversity based on one million sequenced T cells were considered lower bounds and underestimates. Because profiling used bulk unsorted PBMCs, naive and antigen-experienced compartments could not be compared conclusively. Because donor CMV infection status was unknown, age-related changes in expanded clonotypes were potentially confounded. There was a strong correlation between observed TCR beta diversity and the percentage of naive T cells measured by flow cytometry.

Remarks on this clonotype: Its antigen is not yet known. Within one base of it there is no much larger clone, and no base qualities were kept.

Libraries were built with 5' RACE. Sequencing was performed on an Illumina HiSeq 2500. A second PCR of about 6 to 11 cycles was performed with a sample-barcoded 5' primer and a J-beta primer mix. A unique molecular identifier was introduced onto each TCR beta cDNA molecule by a template-switch 5' adaptor carrying 12 random nucleotides. Each sample yielded at least 2.5 million CDR3-containing paired-end reads. First-strand cDNA synthesis was performed from all RNA using the Mint cDNA synthesis kit, with priming by a TRBC-specific oligonucleotide. After uracil-DNA glycosylase treatment, a first 18-cycle PCR used universal primers M1SS and BC2_uni_R on all cDNA. Per the authors' processing: Normalization of each sample was performed by random selection of 1 million high-quality reads, each carrying a distinct molecular identifier. Instead of being binned into consensus sequences, reads with shared molecular identifiers were discarded. MiTCR, set to a Q25 quality threshold and the strictest error-elimination algorithm, was used for CDR3 identification, clonotype clustering and error correction. Lower-bound total TCR beta diversity was estimated with a nonparametric unseen species model using Euler transformation. TCRdb applied fastp at Q25 and MiXCR to the public reads, then kept only in-frame beta chains. Merged by CDR3 protein, the rows form single entries marked with the most common genes and DNA. TCRdb, not the authors, supplied the V and J calls. The sample table records 980,000 or so distinct CDR3 sequences; around 49% of these occur just once. About an eighth of the sample rests with the top ten.

Systemically healthy Caucasian individuals from Russia, roughly 40 in total and aged roughly 6 to 100 years, were included as donors. Each donor gave about 9.7 milliliters of peripheral blood, drawn into EDTA-treated Vacutainer tubes. Ficoll-Paque density-gradient centrifugation was used to isolate PBMCs, with at least 6 million obtained per sample. Total RNA was extracted from PBMCs with Trizol reagent, with at least 5.5 micrograms obtained per sample. The percentages of naive CD45RAhigh/CD27high T cells were determined by flow cytometry on a PBMC aliquot from every donor. Inclusive of the bounding cysteine and phenylalanine, the CDR3 is 11 residues long. CDR3 DNA is the only sequence kept; it has 33 bases, read in frame from the first base. Relative to germline, V is 0 bases shorter and J is 15 bases shorter, with 12 bases between their ends. The germline V gene (reference sequence) gives CDR1 as GTSNPN and CDR2 as SVGIG.

Source material: blood. The chain links TRBV30 with TRBJ2-1; confidence is insufficient to name the D gene. The sequence was collected from a man aged 25-40 years in good health. DNA sequence: TGTGCCTGGAGTGTCCTCCTCGGTACGTTCTTC. This sequence encodes CAWSVLLGTFF. With all but the CDR3 taken from the reference TRBV30 and TRBJ2-1 genes, the full variable domain is: SQTIHQWPATLVQPVGSPLSLECTVEGTSNPNLYWYRQAAGRGLQLLFYSVGIGQISSEVPQNLSASRPQDRQFILSSKKLLLSDSGFYLCAWSVLLGTFFGPGTRLTVL.